Below are 2 T cell receptor beta chains sequenced from a single sample in a study of radiotherapy plus CTLA-4 blockade in lung cancer. Libraries were prepared by immunoSEQ multiplex PCR; TCRdb keeps only in-frame clonotypes and omits some of them. The profile shows around 30,000 clones, around 74% of them singletons. The input for sequencing was peripheral blood, taken from a patient treated with radiotherapy plus ipilimumab. These receptors all come from a human donor with non-small cell lung cancer that progressed on radiotherapy plus ipilimumab.

The chain joins TRBV28 to TRBJ1-4; 10 bases fit TRBD1. J lost 7 bases, V lost 5 bases, and 7 bases had no gene match. This CDR3 is 15 amino acids long. Germline V gives CDR1 MDHEN, CDR2 SYDVKM. DNA of the CDR3: TGTGCCAGCAGTCCTCGGACAGGGGGGACTGAAAAACTGTTTTTT. Translated, it gives CASSPRTGGTEKLFF.

The V gene is TRBV7-6, the J gene TRBJ2-1; the match to TRBD2 covers 7 bases. V was clipped by 5 bases and J by 2 bases; unmatched bases: 0. This CDR3 comprises 13 residues. Germline assignment: CDR1 SGHVS and CDR2 FNYEAQ. The CDR3 sequence: CASSRGAYNEQFF. CDR3 DNA: TGTGCCAGCAGCCGGGGGGCCTACAATGAGCAGTTCTTC.